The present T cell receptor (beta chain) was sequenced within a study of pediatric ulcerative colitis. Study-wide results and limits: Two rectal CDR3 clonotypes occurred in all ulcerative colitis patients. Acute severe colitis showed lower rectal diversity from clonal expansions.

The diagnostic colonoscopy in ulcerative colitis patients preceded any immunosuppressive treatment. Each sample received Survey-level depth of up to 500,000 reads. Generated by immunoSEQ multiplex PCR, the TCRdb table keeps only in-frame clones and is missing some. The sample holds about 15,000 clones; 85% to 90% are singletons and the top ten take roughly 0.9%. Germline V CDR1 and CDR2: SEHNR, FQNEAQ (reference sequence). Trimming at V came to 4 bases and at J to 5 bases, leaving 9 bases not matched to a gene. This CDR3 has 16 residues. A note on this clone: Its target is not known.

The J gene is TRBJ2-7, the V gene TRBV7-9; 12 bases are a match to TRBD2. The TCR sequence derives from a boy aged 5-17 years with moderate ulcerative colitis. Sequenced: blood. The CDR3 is CASSSRATSGSNEQYF. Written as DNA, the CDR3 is TGTGCCAGCAGCTCGAGAGCGACTAGCGGGAGTAACGAGCAGTACTTC.